Sequencing of this T cell receptor beta chain was carried out in a study of CD4+ T cells in melanoma. As regards this clone: Its antigen is unidentified.

Overall study findings and caveats: CD8+ T cell, macrophage and B cell function reportedly correlated with neoantigen-specific CD4+ T cells. In melanoma, neoantigen-specific CD4+ T cells reportedly differed in differentiation state.

This table comes from immunoSEQ multiplex PCR, and its TCRdb copy is limited to in-frame clones, with some not included. The table includes 15,000 or so clones, approximately 76% detected once. CDR3 length: 13 residues. V trimming: 7 bases; J trimming: 11 bases; junction bases outside the gene matches: 13. CDR1 and CDR2 (germline): MNHNY, SVGAGI (reference sequence). This clonotype was obtained from a human donor with melanoma. The material sequenced was cells from a culture (not recorded whether cultured in vitro). The rearrangement links TRBV6-6 to TRBJ1-1; 7 positions match TRBD1. The CDR3 is CASKLADAQGAFF. Here the CDR3 DNA reads TGTGCCAGCAAGTTAGCGGACGCACAGGGGGCTTTCTTT.